A single sample gave rise to the 2 T cell receptor beta chains below, sequenced in a study of blood T cells in healthy people across ages. Primed by a sample-barcoded 5' primer and a J-beta primer mix, a second PCR proceeded for roughly 6 to 12 cycles. TCRdb ran MiXCR on the 5' RACE reads and lists one entry per CDR3 protein. Among hundreds of thousands of distinct CDR3 sequences, 20% to 25% were seen once, and the ten largest hold around 21%. The sequencing input was blood. These receptors came from an older man in good health.

The chain is built from TRBV7-9 and TRBJ1-2; D might be TRBD1 (6 bases). Per the germline V gene, CDR1 is SEHNR and CDR2 is FQNEAQ (reference sequence). Trimming removed 8 bases from V and 1 base from J, with 17 bases in between. This CDR3 contains 15 residues. The CDR3 DNA follows: TGTGCCAGCGTTAGGGGGGGCGCGGATAACTATGGCTACACCTTC. Translation gives CASVRGGADNYGYTF.

This rearrangement joins TRBV10-2 to TRBJ1-2; D uncertain. V was cut by 6 bases and J by 0 bases, with 14 bases left in between. This CDR3 comprises 15 residues. The germline gives CDR1 WSHSY, CDR2 SAAADI. CDR3 protein: CASSSADLANYGYTF. CDR3 DNA: TGCGCCAGCAGCTCAGCGGACCTAGCTAACTATGGCTACACCTTC.